These 5 T cell receptor beta chains originate from one sample sequenced in a study of cytomegalovirus exposure and HLA in healthy donors. With 60 Vbeta and 13 Jbeta primers, the PCR was carried out. Using immunoSEQ multiplex PCR, the repertoire was profiled, and TCRdb retains in-frame clones only, with some absent. The sample records about 190,000 clones, 82% being singletons. Sequences were obtained from PBMCs. These receptors originate from a woman under 30 in good health and CMV-seronegative.

This clone was seen more than once but under ten times. This sequence joins TRBV6-1 and TRBJ2-7; TRBD2 matches 8 bases. This CDR3 contains 14 residues. Unmatched junction bases numbered 8, after V lost 6 bases and J lost 4 bases. Germline CDR1 reads MNHNS; CDR2 reads SASEGT. CDR3 protein: CASRPREGGYEQYF. The CDR3 DNA follows: TGTGCCAGCAGGCCTCGGGAGGGCGGTTACGAGCAGTACTTC.

The rearrangement uses TRBV5-1 and TRBJ2-6, with 9 bases that match TRBD1. The germline V gene encodes CDR1 SGHRS and CDR2 YFSETQ. Trimming cost V 4 bases and J 1 base; bases outside gene matches: 3. The CDR3 sequence is 16 residues long. DNA for the CDR3: TGCGCCAGCAGCCCACAGGGGGCATCTGGGGCCAACGTCCTGACTTTC. Protein product: CASSPQGASGANVLTF.

The chain recombines TRBV19 with TRBJ2-1; unclear D gene. V was clipped by 5 bases and J by 10 bases, with 9 bases between them. Germline V gene lookup returns CDR1 LNHDA and CDR2 SQIVND (reference sequence). The CDR3 sequence is 11 residues long. The DNA of the CDR3 is TGTGCCAGTAGTTACAGAACAGAGCAGTTCTTC. Encoded protein: CASSYRTEQFF.

V and J are TRBV23-1 and TRBJ2-7, with 12 bases fitting TRBD1. TRBV23-1 is an open reading frame, and its role is uncertain. This CDR3 has 14 amino acids. The trim removed 5 bases at V and 3 bases at J, leaving 2 bases unmatched. The CDR3 sequence: CASSGDRGLYEQYF. CDR3 nucleotides: TGCGCCAGCAGTGGGGACAGGGGGCTCTACGAGCAGTACTTC.

The chain carries TRBV4-1 and TRBJ2-7, with D possibly being TRBD1 (8 bases). V dropped 0 bases and J dropped 2 bases, with 14 bases sitting between them. The CDR3 spans 16 residues. Germline V CDR1 and CDR2: MGHRA, YSYEKL. Written as DNA, the CDR3 is TGCGCCAGCAGCCAAGAAGCACAGGGGGGGACCTACGAGCAGTACTTC. It codes for CASSQEAQGGTYEQYF.